This TCR beta chain derives from a study of cytomegalovirus exposure and HLA in healthy donors. The PCR ran on 60 Vbeta and 13 Jbeta primers. Assay used: immunoSEQ multiplex PCR; TCRdb lists only in-frame clones, some missing. The sample holds some 44,000 clones, roughly 90% seen once. Germline CDR1 is SGHRS and CDR2 is YFSETQ. The trim removed 0 bases at V and 4 bases at J, leaving 7 bases unmatched. The CDR3 consists of 16 residues. The sequencing sample was made of PBMCs. The sequence was collected from a woman aged 40 to 55 in good health and CMV-seropositive. J is TRBJ1-1 and V is TRBV5-1; 9 nucleotides match TRBD1. The CDR3 spells CASSLAMDRGSTEAFF. DNA of the CDR3: TGCGCCAGCAGCTTGGCCATGGACAGGGGTAGCACTGAAGCTTTCTTT.